This note documents a single T cell receptor beta chain sequence. The antigen remains unidentified. CDR1 is SEHNR, CDR2 FQNEAQ, per germline (reference sequence). With V trimmed by 10 bases and J by 4 bases, 13 bases remained unmatched. The CDR3 sequence is 15 residues long. Some clones are missing from TCRdb's copy, which holds only in-frame ones; the method was immunoSEQ multiplex PCR. The sample lists approximately 33,000 clones, about four fifths seen once, with 3% to 3.5% in the top ten. The data were obtained in a study of somatic mutations in cytotoxic T cells in rheumatoid arthritis. It was blood donors, roughly 60% female and with a median age of 56 years (range roughly 20-70), who served as healthy controls. Study results and caveats: A single CD8+ clone exceeded 20% of CD8+ cells in about an eighth of the 65 patients. No significant CD8+ T-cell clonality difference was found between rheumatoid arthritis patients and age-matched controls.

This chain uses TRBV7-9 with TRBJ2-7, with 10 bases lining up with TRBD2. Sequencing was carried out using CD8+ T cells sorted from blood. The TCR comes from a man aged 35-49 years in good health. The CDR3 nucleotides are TGTGCCAACTACCCTCTAGCGGGAGAGGGTTACGAGCAGTACTTC. It is translated as CANYPLAGEGYEQYF.